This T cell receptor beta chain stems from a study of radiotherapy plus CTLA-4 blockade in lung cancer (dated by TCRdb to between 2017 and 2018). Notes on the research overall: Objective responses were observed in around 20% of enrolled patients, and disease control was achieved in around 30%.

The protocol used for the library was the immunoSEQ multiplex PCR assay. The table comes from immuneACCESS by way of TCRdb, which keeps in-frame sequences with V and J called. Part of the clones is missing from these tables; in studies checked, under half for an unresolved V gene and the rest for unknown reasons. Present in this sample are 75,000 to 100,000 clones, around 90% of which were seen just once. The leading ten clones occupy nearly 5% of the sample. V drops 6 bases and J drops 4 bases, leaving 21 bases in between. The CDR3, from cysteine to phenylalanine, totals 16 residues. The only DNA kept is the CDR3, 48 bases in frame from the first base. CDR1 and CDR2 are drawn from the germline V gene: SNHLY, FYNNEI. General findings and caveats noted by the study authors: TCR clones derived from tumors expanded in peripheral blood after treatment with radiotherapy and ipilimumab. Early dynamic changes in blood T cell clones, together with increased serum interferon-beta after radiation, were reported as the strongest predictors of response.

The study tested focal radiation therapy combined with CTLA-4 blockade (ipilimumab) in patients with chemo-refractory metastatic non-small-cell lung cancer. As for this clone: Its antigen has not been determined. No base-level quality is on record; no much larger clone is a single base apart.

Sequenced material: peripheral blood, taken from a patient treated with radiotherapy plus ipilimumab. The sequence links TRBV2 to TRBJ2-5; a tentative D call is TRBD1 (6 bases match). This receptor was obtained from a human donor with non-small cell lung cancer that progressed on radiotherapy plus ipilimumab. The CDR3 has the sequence CASRGSTQGYSETQYF. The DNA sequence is TGTGCCAGCAGGGGCTCCACTCAGGGGTATTCAGAGACCCAGTACTTC.